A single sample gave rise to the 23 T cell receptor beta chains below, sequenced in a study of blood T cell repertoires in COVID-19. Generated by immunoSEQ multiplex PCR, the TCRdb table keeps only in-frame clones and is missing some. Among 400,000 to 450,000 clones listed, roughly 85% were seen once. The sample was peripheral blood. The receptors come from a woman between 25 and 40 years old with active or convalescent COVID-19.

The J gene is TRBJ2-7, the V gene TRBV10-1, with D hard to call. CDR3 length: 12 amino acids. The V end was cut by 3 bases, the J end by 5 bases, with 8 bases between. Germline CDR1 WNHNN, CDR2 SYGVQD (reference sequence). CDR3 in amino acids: CASSDGGNEQYF. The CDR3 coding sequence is TGCGCCAGCAGTGACGGCGGCAACGAGCAGTACTTC.

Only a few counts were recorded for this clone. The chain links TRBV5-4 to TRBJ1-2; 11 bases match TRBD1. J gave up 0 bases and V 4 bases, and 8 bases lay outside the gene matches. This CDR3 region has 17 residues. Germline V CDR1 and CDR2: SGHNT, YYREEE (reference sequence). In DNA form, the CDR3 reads TGTGCCAGCAGCCCGAAGGACAGGGGGCCACCTAACTATGGCTACACCTTC. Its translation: CASSPKDRGPPNYGYTF.

The CDR3 region is CASSSSGTGGNYGYTF. For the CDR3, the DNA is TGTGCCAGCAGCTCCTCCGGGACAGGGGGTAACTATGGCTACACCTTC. V is TRBV11-2 and J is TRBJ1-2; TRBD1 matches at 11 bases. The junction had 5 bases not matched to a gene; V was cut back by 4 bases and J by 1 base. The germline CDR1 and CDR2 sequences are SGHAT and FQNNGV. This CDR3 has 16 amino acids.

CDR3 nucleotides: TGTGCCAGCCGGACTAGTGGGGGCACAGATACGCAGTATTTT. It specifies CASRTSGGTDTQYF. The V and J genes are TRBV18 and TRBJ2-3, with 7 bases fitting TRBD2. The CDR3 totals 14 residues. The J segment lost 1 base and the V segment lost 8 bases, leaving 6 bases of the junction unmatched. Germline values: CDR1 KGHSH, CDR2 LQKENI.

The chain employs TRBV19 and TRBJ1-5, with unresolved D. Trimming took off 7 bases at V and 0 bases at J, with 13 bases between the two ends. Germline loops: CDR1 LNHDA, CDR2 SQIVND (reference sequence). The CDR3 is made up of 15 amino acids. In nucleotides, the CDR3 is TGTGCCAGTACCCCCCCGGGGTATAGCAATCAGCCCCAGCATTTT. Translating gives CASTPPGYSNQPQHF.

The DNA of the CDR3 is TGTGCCAGCAGCCCGCGGACAGGGAACACTGAAGCTTTCTTT. Its translation is CASSPRTGNTEAFF. V usage is TRBV6-5 and J usage is TRBJ1-1, with 7 bases aligning to TRBD1. Germline V CDR1 and CDR2: MNHEY, SVGAGI. V lost 6 bases to trimming and J lost 1 base; unmatched junction nucleotides: 5. CDR3 length: 14 amino acids.

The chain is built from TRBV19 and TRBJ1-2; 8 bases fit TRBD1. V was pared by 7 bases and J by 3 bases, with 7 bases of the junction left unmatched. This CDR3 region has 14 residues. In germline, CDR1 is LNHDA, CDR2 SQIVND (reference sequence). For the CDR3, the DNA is TGTGCCAGTACGCAACAGGGGGGCTACTATGGCTACACCTTC. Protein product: CASTQQGGYYGYTF. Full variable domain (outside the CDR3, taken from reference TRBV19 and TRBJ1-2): DGGITQSPKYLFRKEGQNVTLSCEQNLNHDAMYWYRQDPGQGLRLIYYSQIVNDFQKGDIAEGYSVSREKKESFPLTVTSAQKNPTAFYLCASTQQGGYYGYTFGSGTRLTVV.

The CDR3 bases are TGTGCCAGCAGGCGGACAGGGCTCCTCAATGAGCAGTTCTTC. Translation: CASRRTGLLNEQFF. The gene calls are TRBV6-5 and TRBJ2-1; 8 nucleotides line up with TRBD1. Looked up from germline, CDR1 is MNHEY and CDR2 is SVGAGI. This CDR3 contains 14 residues. The ends lost 6 bases at V and 6 bases at J; junction bases unmatched: 7.

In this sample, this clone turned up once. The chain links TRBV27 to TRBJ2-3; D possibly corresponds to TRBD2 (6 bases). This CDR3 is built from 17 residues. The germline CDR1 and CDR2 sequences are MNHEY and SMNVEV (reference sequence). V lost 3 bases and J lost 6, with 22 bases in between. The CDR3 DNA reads TGTGCCAGCAGTTTCGATCAACTAGCTTCGGGAAGGGATACGCAGTATTTT. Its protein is CASSFDQLASGRDTQYF.

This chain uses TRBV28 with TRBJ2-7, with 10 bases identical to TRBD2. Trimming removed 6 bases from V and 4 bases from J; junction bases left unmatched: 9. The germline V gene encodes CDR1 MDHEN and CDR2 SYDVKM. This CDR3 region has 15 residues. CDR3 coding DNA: TGTGCCAGCAGCCAGAGGAGCGGGAGGGCTTACGAGCAGTACTTC. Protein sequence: CASSQRSGRAYEQYF.

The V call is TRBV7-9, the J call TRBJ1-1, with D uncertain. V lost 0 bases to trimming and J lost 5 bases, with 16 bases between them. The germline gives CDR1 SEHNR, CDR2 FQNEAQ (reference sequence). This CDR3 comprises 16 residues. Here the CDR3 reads CASSLAVGGLGTEAFF. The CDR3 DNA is TGTGCCAGCAGCTTAGCGGTAGGCGGGTTGGGTACTGAAGCTTTCTTT.

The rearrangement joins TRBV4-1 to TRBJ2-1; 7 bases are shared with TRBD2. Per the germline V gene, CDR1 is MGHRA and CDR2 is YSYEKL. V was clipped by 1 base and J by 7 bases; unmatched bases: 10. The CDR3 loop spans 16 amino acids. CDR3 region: CASSQGAGTTGNEQFF. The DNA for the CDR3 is TGCGCCAGCAGCCAAGGGGCAGGGACTACCGGGAATGAGCAGTTCTTC.

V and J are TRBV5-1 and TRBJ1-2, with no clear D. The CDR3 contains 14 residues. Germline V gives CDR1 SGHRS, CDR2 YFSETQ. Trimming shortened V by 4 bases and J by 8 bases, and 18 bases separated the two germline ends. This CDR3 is CASSPDWGVGGYTF. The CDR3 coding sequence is TGCGCCAGCAGCCCGGACTGGGGAGTCGGCGGCTACACCTTC.

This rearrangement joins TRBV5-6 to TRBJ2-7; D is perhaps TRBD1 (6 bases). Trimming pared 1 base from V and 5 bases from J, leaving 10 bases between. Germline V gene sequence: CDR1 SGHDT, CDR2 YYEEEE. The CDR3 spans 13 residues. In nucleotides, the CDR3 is TGTGCCAGCAGCTTGCCAGGGGAAAACGAGCAGTACTTC. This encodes CASSLPGENEQYF.

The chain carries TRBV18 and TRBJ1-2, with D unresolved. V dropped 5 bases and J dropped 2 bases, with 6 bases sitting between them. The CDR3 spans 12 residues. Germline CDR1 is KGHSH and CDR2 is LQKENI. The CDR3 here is CASSEENYGYTF. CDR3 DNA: TGTGCCAGCTCAGAAGAGAACTATGGCTACACCTTC.

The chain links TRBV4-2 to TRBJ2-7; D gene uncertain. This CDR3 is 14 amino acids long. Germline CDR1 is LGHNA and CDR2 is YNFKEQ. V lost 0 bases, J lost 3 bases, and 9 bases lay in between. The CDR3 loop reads CASSQDYRSYEQYF. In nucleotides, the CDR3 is TGTGCCAGCAGCCAAGATTATCGGAGCTACGAGCAGTACTTC.

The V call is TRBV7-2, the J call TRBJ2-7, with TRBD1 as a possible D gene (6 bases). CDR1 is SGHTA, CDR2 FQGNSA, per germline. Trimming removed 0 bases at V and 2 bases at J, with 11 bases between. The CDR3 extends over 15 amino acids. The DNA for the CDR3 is TGTGCCAGCAGCTTAGCGCCAGGGGCCCCCTACGAGCAGTACTTC. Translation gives CASSLAPGAPYEQYF.

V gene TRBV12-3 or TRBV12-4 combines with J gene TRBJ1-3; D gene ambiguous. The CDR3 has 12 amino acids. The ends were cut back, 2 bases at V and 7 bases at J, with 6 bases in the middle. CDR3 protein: CASSLSANTIYF. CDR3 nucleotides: TGTGCCAGCAGTTTAAGTGCGAACACCATATATTTT.

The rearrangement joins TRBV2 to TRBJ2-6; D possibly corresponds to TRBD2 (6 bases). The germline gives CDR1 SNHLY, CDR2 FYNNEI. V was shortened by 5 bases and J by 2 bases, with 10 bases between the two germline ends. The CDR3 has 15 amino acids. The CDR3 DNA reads TGTGCCAGCAGTTGGGAGGCGACTGGGGCCAACGTCCTGACTTTC. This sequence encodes CASSWEATGANVLTF.

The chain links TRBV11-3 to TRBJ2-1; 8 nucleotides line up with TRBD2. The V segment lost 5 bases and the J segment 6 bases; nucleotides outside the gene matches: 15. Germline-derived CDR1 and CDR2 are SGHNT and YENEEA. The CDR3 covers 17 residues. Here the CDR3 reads CASSPSTGTRVPNEQFF. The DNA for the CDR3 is TGTGCCAGCAGCCCATCAACCGGGACTAGGGTGCCCAATGAGCAGTTCTTC.

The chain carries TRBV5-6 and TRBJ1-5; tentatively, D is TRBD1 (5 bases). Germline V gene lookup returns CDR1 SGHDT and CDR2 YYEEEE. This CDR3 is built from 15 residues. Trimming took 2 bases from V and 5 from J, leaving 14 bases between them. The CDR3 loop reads CASSFAGALHQPQHF. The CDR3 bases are TGTGCCAGCAGCTTTGCTGGGGCGTTACATCAGCCCCAGCATTTT.

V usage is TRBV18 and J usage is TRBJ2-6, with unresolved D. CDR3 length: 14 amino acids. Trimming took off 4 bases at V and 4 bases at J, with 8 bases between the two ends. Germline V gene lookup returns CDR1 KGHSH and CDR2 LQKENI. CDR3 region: CASSLVSGANVLTF. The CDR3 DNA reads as TGTGCCAGCTCACTCGTTTCGGGGGCCAACGTCCTGACTTTC.

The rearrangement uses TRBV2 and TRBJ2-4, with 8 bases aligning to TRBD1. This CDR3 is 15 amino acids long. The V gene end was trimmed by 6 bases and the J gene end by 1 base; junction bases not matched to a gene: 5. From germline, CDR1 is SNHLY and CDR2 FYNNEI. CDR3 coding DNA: TGTGCCAGCAGCAGGGGGCTAGAGGCCAAAAACATTCAGTACTTC. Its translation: CASSRGLEAKNIQYF.